This TCR beta chain was profiled in a study of post-analysis software for immune sequencing data. Findings and caveats of the study: Controls had lower frequencies than patients of roughly five TRBV segments, which included TRBV5-6, TRBV5-1 and TRBV20-1. Multiple sclerosis was associated with a significant reduction in normalized Chao1 diversity relative to controls.

This clonotype came up a few times. Its antigen is as yet unknown. In germline, CDR1 is DFQATT, CDR2 SNEGSKA (reference sequence). The CDR3 has 13 residues. V shed 1 base and J shed 2 bases, with 9 bases lying between them. The library was made from cDNA and included unique molecular identifiers. MiXCR, applied by TCRdb to the PCR reads, yields one record per CDR3 protein. This table holds roughly 800,000 distinct CDR3 sequences, about half found once. The V and J genes are TRBV20-1 and TRBJ2-7, with a tentative D call TRBD1 (6 bases). The sequence was obtained from a girl aged 5 to 17 with multiple sclerosis. Material: blood. In DNA, the CDR3 is TGCAGTGCTAGAGGGGGGCTTACCTACGAGCAGTACTTC. Protein product: CSARGGLTYEQYF.